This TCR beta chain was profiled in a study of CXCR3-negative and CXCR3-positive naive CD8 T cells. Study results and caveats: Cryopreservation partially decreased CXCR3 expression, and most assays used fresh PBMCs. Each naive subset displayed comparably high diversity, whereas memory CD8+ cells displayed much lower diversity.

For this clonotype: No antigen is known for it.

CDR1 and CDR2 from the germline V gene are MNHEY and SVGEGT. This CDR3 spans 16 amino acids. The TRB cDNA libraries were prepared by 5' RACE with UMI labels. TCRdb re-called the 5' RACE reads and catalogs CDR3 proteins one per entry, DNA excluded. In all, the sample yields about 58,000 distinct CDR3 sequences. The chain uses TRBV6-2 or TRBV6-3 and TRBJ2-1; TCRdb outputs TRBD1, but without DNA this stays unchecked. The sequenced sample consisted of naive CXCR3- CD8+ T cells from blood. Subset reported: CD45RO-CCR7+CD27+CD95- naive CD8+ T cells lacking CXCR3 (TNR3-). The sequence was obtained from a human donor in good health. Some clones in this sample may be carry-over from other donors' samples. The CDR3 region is CASRHRGLSSYNEQFF.